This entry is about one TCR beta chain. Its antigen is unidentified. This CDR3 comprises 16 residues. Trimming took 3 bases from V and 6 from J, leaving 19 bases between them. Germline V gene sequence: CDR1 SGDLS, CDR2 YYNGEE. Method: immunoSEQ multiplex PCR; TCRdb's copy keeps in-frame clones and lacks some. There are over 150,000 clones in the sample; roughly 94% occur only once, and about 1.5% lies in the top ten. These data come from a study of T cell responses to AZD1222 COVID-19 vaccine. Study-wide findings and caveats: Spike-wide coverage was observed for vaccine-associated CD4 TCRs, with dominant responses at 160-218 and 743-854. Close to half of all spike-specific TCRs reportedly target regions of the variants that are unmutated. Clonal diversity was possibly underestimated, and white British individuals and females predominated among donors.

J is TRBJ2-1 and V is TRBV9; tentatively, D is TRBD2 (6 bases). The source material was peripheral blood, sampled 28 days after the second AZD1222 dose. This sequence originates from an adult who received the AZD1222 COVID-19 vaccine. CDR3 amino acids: CASSATLGTSSNEQFF. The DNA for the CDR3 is TGTGCCAGCAGCGCTACTCTCGGGACTTCCAGCAATGAGCAGTTCTTC. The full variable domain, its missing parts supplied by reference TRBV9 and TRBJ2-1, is DSGVTQTPKHLITATGQRVTLRCSPRSGDLSVYWYQQSLDQGLQFLIQYYNGEERAKGNILERFSAQQFPDLHSELNLSSLELGDSALYFCASSATLGTSSNEQFFGPGTRLTVL.